The source of this T cell receptor beta chain is a study of T cells after yellow fever vaccination. Overall study findings and caveats: Most primary-vaccination clones reappeared after the booster (approximately 95% CD4, about 90% CD8). The study noted that FACS-sorted repertoires could contain abundant clonotypes contaminating from the bulk population.

Remarks on this clonotype: Its antigen is undetermined.

Germline values: CDR1 SGHDT, CDR2 YYEEEE. V lost 0 bases and J 7 bases, leaving 14 bases between the germline ends. This CDR3 is built from 16 residues. TCRdb itself ran the 5' RACE reads through MiXCR, one entry per CDR3 protein. The table has 500,000 to 700,000 distinct CDR3 sequences, about 19% seen once; the top ten hold roughly 13%. The chain is built from TRBV5-6 and TRBJ1-6; D is unresolved. The starting material was PBMCs, obtained 15 days after the yellow fever booster vaccination. The sequence was collected from a man aged 25-45 years who received the YFV17D yellow fever vaccine. The CDR3 reads CASSLVRGIGNSPLHF. The CDR3 DNA reads TGTGCCAGCAGCTTGGTTCGAGGTATAGGGAATTCACCCCTCCACTTT.